This TCR beta chain was profiled in a study of identical twins. Trimming cost V 7 bases and J 4 bases; bases outside gene matches: 3. Per the germline V gene, CDR1 is SQVTM and CDR2 is ANQGSEA. The CDR3 runs to 13 residues. General study points: Weaker excess twin sharing was observed in beta out-of-frame sequences. Cord blood beta clonotypes present at high abundance carried fewer insertions; no such pattern appeared in memory repertoires.

This clonotype was observed at least ten times. Its antigen is not known. Healthy Caucasians alone served as donors. A template switching step contributed a universal primer site, while unique molecular identifiers were present in the cDNA. TCRdb independently ran MiXCR on the 5' RACE reads; one entry per CDR3 protein. The sample yields around 670,000 distinct CDR3 sequences, over 5% seen once. The sequence derives from a man aged 18 to 30 in good health. The specimen was naive T cells sorted from blood. This chain links TRBV29-1 with TRBJ2-2; TRBD1 agrees at 10 bases. CDR3 sequence: CSGQGARTGELFF. The DNA for the CDR3 is TGCAGCGGACAGGGGGCTCGCACCGGGGAGCTGTTTTTT.